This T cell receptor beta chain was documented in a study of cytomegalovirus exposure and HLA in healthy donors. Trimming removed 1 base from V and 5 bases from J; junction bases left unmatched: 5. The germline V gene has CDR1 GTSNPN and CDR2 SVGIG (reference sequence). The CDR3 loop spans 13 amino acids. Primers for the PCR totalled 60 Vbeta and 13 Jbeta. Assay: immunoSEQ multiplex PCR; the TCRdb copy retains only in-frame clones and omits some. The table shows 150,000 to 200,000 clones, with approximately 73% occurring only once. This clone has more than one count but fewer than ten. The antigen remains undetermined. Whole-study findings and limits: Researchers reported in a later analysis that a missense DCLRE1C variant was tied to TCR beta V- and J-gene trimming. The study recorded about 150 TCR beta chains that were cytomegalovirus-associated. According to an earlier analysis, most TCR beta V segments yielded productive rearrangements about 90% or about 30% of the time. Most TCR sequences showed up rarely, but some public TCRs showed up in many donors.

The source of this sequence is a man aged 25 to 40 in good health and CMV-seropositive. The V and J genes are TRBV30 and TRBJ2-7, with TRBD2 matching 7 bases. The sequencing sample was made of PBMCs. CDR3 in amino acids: CAWSAGLVDEQYF. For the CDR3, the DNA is TGTGCCTGGAGTGCCGGACTAGTTGACGAGCAGTACTTC. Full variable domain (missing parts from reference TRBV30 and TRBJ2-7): SQTIHQWPATLVQPVGSPLSLECTVEGTSNPNLYWYRQAAGRGLQLLFYSVGIGQISSEVPQNLSASRPQDRQFILSSKKLLLSDSGFYLCAWSAGLVDEQYFGPGTRLTVT.